The clone carrying this T cell receptor (beta chain) came up many times. As yet, its antigen is unknown. This entry belongs to a study of response to subunit inactivated influenza vaccine. Study-wide results and caveats: Each seasonal flu vaccination may recruit only limited new T cells, authors suggested.

TCRdb redid the calling of the RT-PCR reads with MiXCR, one entry per CDR3 protein. Of some 180,000 distinct CDR3 sequences in the sample, about 9.3% were seen once. The V segment lost 1 base and the J segment 1 base; nucleotides outside the gene matches: 10. Germline V gene sequence: CDR1 SGHVS, CDR2 FQNEAQ. There are 18 residues in the CDR3. The sample in question was non-naive T cells sorted from PBMCs, obtained on the day of vaccination. This sequence originates from a man aged 45-65 years who received an inactivated influenza vaccine. The rearrangement uses TRBV7-8 and TRBJ2-3, with TRBD2 identical over 8 bases. In DNA form, the CDR3 reads TGTGCCAGCAGCTTAGTAATTCGGGAGCGGGGGCGCACAGATACGCAGTATTTT. Residues: CASSLVIRERGRTDTQYF.